This TCR beta chain derives from a study of blood T cells in healthy people across ages. About the research overall: Roughly one uniquely barcoded beta molecule per two T cells was captured.

Extraction of total RNA produced a minimum of 5.5 micrograms from each sample. Whole-study findings and limits: A strong correlation was found between TCR beta diversity and the percentage of naive T cells.

Concerning this clonotype itself: Its antigen is still unknown. A much larger clone differs by one base, so this may be a read error.

A second PCR of roughly 7 to 11 cycles used a sample-barcoded 5' primer and a J-beta primer mix. Every individual sample yielded 2.5 million or more paired-end reads (each containing CDR3). TCRdb analysed the 5' RACE reads with MiXCR anew, one entry per CDR3 protein. The sample lists about 640,000 distinct CDR3 sequences, approximately 30% occurring once. Sequencing input: blood. This TCR was recovered from an elderly woman in good health.

Written as DNA, the CDR3 is TGTGCCTGGAGTGTAGGGGAGACCCAGTTCTTC. Translating it yields CAWSVGETQFF. The chain has TRBV30 and TRBJ2-1; D may be TRBD1 or TRBD2 (5 bases each). The length of the CDR3 is 11 residues. Germline CDR1 GTSNPN, CDR2 SVGIG (reference sequence). Trimming removed 0 bases at V and 13 bases at J, with 10 bases between.